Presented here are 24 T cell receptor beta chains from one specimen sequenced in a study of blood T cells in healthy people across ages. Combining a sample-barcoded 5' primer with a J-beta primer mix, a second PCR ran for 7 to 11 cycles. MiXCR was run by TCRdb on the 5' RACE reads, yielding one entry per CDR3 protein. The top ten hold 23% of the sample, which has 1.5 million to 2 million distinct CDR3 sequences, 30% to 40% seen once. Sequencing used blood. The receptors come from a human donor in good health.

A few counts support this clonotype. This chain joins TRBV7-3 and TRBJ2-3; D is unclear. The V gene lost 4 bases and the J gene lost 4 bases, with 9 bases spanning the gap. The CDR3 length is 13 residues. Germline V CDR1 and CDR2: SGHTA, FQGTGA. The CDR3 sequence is CASSSSSADTQYF. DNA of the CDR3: TGTGCCAGCAGCTCTAGTTCGGCAGATACGCAGTATTTT. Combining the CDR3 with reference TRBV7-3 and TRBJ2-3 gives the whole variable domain GAGVSQTPSNKVTEKGKYVELRCDPISGHTALYWYRQSLGQGPEFLIYFQGTGAADDSGLPNDRFFAVRPEGSVSTLKIQRTERGDSAVYLCASSSSSADTQYFGPGTRLTVL.

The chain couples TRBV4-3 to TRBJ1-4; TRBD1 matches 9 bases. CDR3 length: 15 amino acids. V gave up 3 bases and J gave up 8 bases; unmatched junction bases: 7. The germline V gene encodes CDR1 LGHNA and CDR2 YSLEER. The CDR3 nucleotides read TGCGCCAGCAGCCACGATGACAGGGGGGACGAAAAACTGTTTTTT. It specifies CASSHDDRGDEKLFF.

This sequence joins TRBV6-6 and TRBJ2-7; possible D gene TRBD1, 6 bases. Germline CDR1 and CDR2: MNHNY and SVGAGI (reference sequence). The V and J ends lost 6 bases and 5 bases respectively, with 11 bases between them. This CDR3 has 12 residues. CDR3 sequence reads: CASSGSGDEQYF. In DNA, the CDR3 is TGTGCCAGCAGCGGGTCAGGGGACGAGCAGTACTTC.

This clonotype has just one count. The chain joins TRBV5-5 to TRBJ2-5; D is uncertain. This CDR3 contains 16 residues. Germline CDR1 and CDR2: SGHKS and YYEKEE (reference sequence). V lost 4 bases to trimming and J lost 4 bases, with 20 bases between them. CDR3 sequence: CASSDILRASGETQYF. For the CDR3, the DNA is TGTGCCAGCAGCGACATCCTCCGCGCAAGTGGAGAGACCCAGTACTTC.

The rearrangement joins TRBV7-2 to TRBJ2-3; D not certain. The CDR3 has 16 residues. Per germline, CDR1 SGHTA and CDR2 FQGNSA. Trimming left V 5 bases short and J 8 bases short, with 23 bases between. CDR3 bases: TGTGCCAGCAGCCCGCCTGGGTGGTACGGACGAGGTACGCAGTATTTT. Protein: CASSPPGWYGRGTQYF.

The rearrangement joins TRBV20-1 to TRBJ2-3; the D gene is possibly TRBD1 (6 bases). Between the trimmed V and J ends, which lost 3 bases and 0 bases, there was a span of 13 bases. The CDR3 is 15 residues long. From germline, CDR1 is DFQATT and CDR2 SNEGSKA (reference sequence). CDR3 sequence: CSARSSRGSTDTQYF. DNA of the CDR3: TGCAGTGCTAGGTCTAGCAGGGGCAGCACAGATACGCAGTATTTT.

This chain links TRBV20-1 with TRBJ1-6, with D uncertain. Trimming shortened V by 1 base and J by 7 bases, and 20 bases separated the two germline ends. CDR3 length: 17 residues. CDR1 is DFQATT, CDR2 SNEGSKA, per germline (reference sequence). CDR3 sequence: CSARVRKTGRGNSPLHF. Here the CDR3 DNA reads TGCAGTGCTAGAGTAAGGAAGACGGGAAGAGGAAATTCACCCCTCCACTTT.

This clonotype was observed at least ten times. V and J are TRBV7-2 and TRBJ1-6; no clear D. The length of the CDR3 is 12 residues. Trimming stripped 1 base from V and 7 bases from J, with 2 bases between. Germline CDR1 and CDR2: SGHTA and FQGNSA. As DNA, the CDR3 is TGTGCCAGCAGCTTAGTGAATTCACCCCTCCACTTT. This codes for CASSLVNSPLHF. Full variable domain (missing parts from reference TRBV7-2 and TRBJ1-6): GAGVSQSPSNKVTEKGKDVELRCDPISGHTALYWYRQSLGQGLEFLIYFQGNSAPDKSGLPSDRFSAERTGGSVSTLTIQRTQQEDSAVYLCASSLVNSPLHFGNGTRLTVT.

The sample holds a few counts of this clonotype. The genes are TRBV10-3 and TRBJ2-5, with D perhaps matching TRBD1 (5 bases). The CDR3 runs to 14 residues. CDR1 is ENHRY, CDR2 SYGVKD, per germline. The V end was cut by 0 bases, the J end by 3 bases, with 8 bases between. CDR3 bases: TGTGCCATCAGTGAGTCTGGGGCAGAAGAGACCCAGTACTTC. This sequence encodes CAISESGAEETQYF.

CDR3 DNA sequence: TGTGCCAGCAGTTATAAGGTGGGCTCCTACGAGCAGTACTTC. This gives the protein CASSYKVGSYEQYF. V gene TRBV6-2 or TRBV6-3 combines with J gene TRBJ2-7, with D unresolved. Germline V gives CDR1 MNHEY, CDR2 SVGEGT. Trimming removed 3 bases at V and 0 bases at J, with 9 bases between. The CDR3 loop spans 14 amino acids.

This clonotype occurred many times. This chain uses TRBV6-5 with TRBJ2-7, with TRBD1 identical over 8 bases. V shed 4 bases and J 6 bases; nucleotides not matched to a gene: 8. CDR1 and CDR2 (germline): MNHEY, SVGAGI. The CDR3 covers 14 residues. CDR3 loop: CASSSTGDSSEQYF. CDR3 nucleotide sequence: TGTGCCAGCAGTTCGACAGGGGATTCGAGCGAGCAGTACTTC.

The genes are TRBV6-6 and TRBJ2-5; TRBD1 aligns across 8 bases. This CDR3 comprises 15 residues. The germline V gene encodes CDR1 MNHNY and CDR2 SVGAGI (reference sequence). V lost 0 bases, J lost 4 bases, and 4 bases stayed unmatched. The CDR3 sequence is CASSYSWDRRETQYF. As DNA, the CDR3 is TGTGCCAGCAGTTACTCGTGGGACAGGCGAGAGACCCAGTACTTC.

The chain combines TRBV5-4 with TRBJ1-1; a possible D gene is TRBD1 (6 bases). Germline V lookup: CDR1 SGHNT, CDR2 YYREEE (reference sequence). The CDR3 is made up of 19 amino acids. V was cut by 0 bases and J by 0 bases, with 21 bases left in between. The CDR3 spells CASSLGDDRRGDMNTEAFF. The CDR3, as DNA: TGTGCCAGCAGCTTGGGGGATGACAGGAGAGGAGATATGAACACTGAAGCTTTCTTT.

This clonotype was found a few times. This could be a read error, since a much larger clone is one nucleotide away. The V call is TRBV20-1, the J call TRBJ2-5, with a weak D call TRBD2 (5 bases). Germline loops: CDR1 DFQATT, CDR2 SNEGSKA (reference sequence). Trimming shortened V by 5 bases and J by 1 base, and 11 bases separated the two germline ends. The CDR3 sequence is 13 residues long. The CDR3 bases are TGCAGTGCTGAGCGGATAGTCCAAGAGACCCAGTACTTC. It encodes CSAERIVQETQYF.

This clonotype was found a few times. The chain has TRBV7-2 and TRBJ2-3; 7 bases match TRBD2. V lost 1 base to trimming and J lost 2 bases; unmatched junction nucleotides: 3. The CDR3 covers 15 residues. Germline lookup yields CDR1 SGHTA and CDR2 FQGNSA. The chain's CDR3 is CASSLVRGYTDTQYF. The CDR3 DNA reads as TGTGCCAGCAGCTTAGTGCGGGGGTACACAGATACGCAGTATTTT.

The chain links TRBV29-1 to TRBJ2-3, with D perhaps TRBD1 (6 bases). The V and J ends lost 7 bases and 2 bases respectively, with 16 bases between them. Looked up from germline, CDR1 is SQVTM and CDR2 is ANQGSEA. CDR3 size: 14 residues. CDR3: CSAAGRGDTDTQYF. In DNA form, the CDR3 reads TGCAGCGCCGCGGGCAGGGGAGACACAGATACGCAGTATTTT.

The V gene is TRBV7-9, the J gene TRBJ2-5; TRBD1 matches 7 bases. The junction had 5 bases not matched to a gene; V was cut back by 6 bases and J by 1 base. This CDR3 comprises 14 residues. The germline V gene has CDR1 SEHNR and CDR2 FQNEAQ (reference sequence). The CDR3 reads CASRAGTAQETQYF. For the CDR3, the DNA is TGTGCCAGCAGGGCCGGGACAGCCCAAGAGACCCAGTACTTC. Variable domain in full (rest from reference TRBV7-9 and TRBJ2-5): DTGVSQNPRHKITKRGQNVTFRCDPISEHNRLYWYRQTLGQGPEFLTYFQNEAQLEKSRLLSDRFSAERPKGSFSTLEIQRTEQGDSAMYLCASRAGTAQETQYFGPGTRLLVL.

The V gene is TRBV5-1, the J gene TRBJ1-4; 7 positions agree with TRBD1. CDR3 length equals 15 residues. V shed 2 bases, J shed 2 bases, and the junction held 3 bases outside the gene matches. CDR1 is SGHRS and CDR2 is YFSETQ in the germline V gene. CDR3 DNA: TGCGCCAGCAGCTTTAGGGGGCACACTAATGAAAAACTGTTTTTT. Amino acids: CASSFRGHTNEKLFF.

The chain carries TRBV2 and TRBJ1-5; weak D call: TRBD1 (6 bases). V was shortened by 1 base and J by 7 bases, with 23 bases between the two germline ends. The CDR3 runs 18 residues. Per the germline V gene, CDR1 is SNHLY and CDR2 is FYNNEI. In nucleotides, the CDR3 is TGTGCCAGCAGTGAAGTCTCCTACGGGACACCCCAAAGCCAGCCCCAGCATTTT. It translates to CASSEVSYGTPQSQPQHF. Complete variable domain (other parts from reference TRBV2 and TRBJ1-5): EPEVTQTPSHQVTQMGQEVILRCVPISNHLYFYWYRQILGQKVEFLVSFYNNEISEKSEIFDDQFSVERPDGSNFTLKIRSTKLEDSAMYFCASSEVSYGTPQSQPQHFGDGTRLSIL.

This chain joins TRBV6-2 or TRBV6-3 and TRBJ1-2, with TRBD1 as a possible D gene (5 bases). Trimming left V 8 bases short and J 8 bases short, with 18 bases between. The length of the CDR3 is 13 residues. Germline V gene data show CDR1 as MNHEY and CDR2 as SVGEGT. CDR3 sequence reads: CASQPDEGRGYTF. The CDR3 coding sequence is TGTGCCAGCCAACCGGACGAGGGGCGAGGCTACACCTTC.

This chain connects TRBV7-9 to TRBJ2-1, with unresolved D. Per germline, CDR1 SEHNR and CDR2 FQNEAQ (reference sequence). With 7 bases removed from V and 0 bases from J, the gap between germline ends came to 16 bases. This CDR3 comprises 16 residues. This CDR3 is CASNTPGLSSYNEQFF. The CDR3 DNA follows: TGTGCCAGCAACACCCCGGGTCTCAGCTCCTACAATGAGCAGTTCTTC. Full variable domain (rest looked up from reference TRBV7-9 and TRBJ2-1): DTGVSQNPRHKITKRGQNVTFRCDPISEHNRLYWYRQTLGQGPEFLTYFQNEAQLEKSRLLSDRFSAERPKGSFSTLEIQRTEQGDSAMYLCASNTPGLSSYNEQFFGPGTRLTVL.

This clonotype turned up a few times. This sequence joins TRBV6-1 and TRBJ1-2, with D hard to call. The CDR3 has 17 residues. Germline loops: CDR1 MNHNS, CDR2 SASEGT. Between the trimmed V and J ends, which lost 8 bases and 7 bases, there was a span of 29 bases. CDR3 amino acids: CASRRTLDVRPNGGYTF. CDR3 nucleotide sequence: TGTGCCAGCCGCCGGACTCTAGACGTCAGACCTAATGGTGGCTACACCTTC.

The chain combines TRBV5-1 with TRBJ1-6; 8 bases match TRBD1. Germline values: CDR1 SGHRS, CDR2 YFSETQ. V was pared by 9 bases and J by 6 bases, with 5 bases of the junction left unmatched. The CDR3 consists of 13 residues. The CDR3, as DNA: TGCGCCAAACGGGGGACAGGTAATTCACCCCTCCACTTT. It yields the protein CAKRGTGNSPLHF.

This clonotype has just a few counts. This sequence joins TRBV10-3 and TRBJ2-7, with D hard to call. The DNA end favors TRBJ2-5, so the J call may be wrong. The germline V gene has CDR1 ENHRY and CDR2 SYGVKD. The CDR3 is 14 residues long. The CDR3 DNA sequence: TGTGCCATCAGTGAGTCGGGTAGCCGGGAGACCCAGTACTTC. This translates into CAISESGSRETQYF.